Sequencing of this T cell receptor beta chain was carried out in a study of response to subunit inactivated influenza vaccine. TCRdb ran MiXCR on the RT-PCR reads and lists one entry per CDR3 protein. Of about 700,000 distinct CDR3 sequences listed, 14% are singletons. Germline CDR1 and CDR2: DFQATT and SNEGSKA (reference sequence). Trimming removed 3 bases at V and 3 bases at J, with 8 bases between. The CDR3 totals 12 residues. Sequenced here: PBMCs from blood, sampled about 14 days before vaccination. The TCR sequence derives from a man over 45 who received an inactivated influenza vaccine. This rearrangement joins TRBV20-1 to TRBJ2-5, with D uncertain. The DNA for the CDR3 is TGCAGTGCTAGTCAGATAGAAGAGACCCAGTACTTC. It is translated as CSASQIEETQYF.